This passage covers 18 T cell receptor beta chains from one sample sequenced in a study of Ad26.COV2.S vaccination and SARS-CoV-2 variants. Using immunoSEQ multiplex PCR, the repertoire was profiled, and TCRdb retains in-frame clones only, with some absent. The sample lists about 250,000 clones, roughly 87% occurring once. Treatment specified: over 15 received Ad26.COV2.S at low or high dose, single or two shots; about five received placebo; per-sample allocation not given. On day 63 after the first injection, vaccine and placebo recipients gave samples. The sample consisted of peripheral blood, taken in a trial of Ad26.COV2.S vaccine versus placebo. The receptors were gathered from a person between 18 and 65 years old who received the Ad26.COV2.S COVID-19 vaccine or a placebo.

The CDR3 sequence: CASSQRGSVFSYNSPLHF. CDR3 bases: TGTGCCAGCTCACAGAGGGGGTCGGTTTTCTCCTATAATTCACCCCTCCACTTT. This rearrangement joins TRBV18 to TRBJ1-6, with a possible D match to TRBD1 (6 bases). The CDR3 runs to 18 residues. V was trimmed by 4 bases and J by 0 bases, leaving 16 bases between them. Germline lookup yields CDR1 KGHSH and CDR2 LQKENI.

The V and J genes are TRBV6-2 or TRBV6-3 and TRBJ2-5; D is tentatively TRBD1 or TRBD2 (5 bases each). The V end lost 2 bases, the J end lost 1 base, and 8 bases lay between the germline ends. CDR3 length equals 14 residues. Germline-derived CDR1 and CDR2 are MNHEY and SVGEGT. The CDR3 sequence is CASSYVGVQETQYF. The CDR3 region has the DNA TGTGCCAGCAGTTACGTGGGGGTCCAAGAGACCCAGTACTTC.

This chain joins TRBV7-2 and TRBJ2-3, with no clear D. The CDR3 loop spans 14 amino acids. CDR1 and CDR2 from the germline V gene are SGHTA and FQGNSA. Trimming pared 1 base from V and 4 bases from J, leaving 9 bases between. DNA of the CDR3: TGTGCCAGCAGCTTAGATGGGCTCCCAGATACGCAGTATTTT. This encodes CASSLDGLPDTQYF.

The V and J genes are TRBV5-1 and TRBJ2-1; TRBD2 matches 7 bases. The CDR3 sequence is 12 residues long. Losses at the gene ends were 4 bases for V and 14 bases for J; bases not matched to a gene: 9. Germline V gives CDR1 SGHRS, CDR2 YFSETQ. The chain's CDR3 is CASSPDGGGEFF. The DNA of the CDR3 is TGCGCCAGCAGCCCCGATGGGGGGGGAGAGTTCTTC.

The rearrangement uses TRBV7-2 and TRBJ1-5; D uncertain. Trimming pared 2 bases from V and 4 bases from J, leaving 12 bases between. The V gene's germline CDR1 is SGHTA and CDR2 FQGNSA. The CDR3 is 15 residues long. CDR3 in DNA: TGTGCCAGCAGCTTAAGAGTGACTGAGAATCAGCCCCAGCATTTT. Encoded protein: CASSLRVTENQPQHF.

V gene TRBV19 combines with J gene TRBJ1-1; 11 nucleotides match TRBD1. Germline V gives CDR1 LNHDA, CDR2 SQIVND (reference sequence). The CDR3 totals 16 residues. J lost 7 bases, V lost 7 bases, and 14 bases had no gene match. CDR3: CASKPGQGVRRLEAFF. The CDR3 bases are TGTGCCAGTAAACCGGGACAGGGGGTAAGGAGGCTTGAAGCTTTCTTT. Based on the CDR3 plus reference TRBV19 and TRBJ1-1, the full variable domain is DGGITQSPKYLFRKEGQNVTLSCEQNLNHDAMYWYRQDPGQGLRLIYYSQIVNDFQKGDIAEGYSVSREKKESFPLTVTSAQKNPTAFYLCASKPGQGVRRLEAFFGQGTRLTVV.

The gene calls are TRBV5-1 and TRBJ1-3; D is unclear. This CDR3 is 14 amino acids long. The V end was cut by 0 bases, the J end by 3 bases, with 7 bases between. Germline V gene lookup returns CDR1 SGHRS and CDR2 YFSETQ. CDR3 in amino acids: CASSLGVHGNTIYF. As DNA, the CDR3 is TGCGCCAGCAGCTTGGGGGTGCATGGAAACACCATATATTTT.

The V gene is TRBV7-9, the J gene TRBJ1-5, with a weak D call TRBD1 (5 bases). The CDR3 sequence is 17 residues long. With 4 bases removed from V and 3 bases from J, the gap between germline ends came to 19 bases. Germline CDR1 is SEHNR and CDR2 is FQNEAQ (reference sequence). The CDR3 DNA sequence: TGTGCCAGCAGCTCCCCGGGGGGGTCAGTACTCAATCAGCCCCAGCATTTT. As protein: CASSSPGGSVLNQPQHF. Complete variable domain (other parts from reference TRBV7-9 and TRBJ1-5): DTGVSQNPRHKITKRGQNVTFRCDPISEHNRLYWYRQTLGQGPEFLTYFQNEAQLEKSRLLSDRFSAERPKGSFSTLEIQRTEQGDSAMYLCASSSPGGSVLNQPQHFGDGTRLSIL.

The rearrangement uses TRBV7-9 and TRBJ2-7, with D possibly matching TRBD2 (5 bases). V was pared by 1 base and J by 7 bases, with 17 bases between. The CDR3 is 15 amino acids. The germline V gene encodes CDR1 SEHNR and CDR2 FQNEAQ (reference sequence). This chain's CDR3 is CASSLVAGSRSEQYF. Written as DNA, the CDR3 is TGTGCCAGCAGCTTAGTTGCGGGCAGTCGGTCGGAGCAGTACTTC.

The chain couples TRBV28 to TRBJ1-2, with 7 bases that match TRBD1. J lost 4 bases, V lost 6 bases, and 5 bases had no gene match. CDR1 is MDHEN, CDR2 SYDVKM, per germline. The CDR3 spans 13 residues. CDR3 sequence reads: CASSRDSIYGYTF. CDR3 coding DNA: TGTGCCAGCAGCCGGGACAGCATCTATGGCTACACCTTC.

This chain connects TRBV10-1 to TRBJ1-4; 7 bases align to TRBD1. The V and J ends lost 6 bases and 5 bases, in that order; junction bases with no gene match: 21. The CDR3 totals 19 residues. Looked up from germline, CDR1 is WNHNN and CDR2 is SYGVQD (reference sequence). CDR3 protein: CASRNLDRAKPTKNEKLFF. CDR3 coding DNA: TGCGCCAGCAGGAACTTAGACAGGGCTAAACCTACTAAGAATGAAAAACTGTTTTTT.

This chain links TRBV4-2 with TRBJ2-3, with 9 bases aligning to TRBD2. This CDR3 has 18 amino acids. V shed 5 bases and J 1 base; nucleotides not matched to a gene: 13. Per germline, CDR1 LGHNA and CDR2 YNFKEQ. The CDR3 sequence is CASSSGLATRSGTDTQYF. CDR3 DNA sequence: TGTGCCAGCAGCTCGGGACTAGCAACCCGGTCGGGCACAGATACGCAGTATTTT.

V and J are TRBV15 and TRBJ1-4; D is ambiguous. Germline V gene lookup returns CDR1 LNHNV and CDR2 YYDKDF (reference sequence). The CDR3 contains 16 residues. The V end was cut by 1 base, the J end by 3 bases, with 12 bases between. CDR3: CATSRGPQNPNEKLFF. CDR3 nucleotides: TGTGCCACCAGCAGAGGTCCTCAAAACCCTAATGAAAAACTGTTTTTT.

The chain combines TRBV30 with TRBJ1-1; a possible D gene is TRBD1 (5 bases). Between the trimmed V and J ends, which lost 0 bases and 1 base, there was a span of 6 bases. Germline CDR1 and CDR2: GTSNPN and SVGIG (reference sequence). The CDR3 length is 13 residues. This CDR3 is CAWSVGQNTEAFF. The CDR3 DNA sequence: TGTGCCTGGAGTGTGGGGCAGAACACTGAAGCTTTCTTT.

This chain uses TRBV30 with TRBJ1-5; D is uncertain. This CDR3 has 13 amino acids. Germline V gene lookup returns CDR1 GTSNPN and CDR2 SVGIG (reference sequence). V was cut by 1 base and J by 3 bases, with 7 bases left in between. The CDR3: CAWSGDSNQPQHF. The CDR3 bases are TGTGCCTGGAGTGGGGATTCCAATCAGCCCCAGCATTTT.

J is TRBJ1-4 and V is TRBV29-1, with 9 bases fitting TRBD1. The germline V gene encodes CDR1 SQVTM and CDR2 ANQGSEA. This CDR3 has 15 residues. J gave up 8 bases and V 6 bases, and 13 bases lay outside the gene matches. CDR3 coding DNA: TGCAGCGTCGTTGGACAGGGGCTTTTAGGGGAAAAACTGTTTTTT. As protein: CSVVGQGLLGEKLFF.

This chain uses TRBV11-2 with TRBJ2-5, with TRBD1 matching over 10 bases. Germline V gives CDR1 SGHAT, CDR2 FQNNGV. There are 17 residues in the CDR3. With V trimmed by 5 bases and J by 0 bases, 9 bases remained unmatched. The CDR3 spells CASSVQTGGLYQETQYF. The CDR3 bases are TGTGCCAGCAGCGTTCAGACAGGGGGCTTATACCAAGAGACCCAGTACTTC.

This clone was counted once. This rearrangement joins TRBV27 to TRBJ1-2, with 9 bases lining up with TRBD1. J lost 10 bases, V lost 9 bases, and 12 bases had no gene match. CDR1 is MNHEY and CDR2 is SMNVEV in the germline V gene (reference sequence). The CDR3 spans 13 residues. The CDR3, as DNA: TGTGCCAGTGGGGACAGGGCTTCCTTGGCCTACACCTTC. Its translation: CASGDRASLAYTF.